These T cell receptor beta chains were read from a single sample in a study of T-cell reconstitution after alpha-beta-depleted transplantation in children. Each CDR3 protein gets one entry after TCRdb re-called the PCR reads with MiXCR. The sample comprises about 980,000 distinct CDR3 sequences, around 30% of which are singletons, and about 28% rests with the top ten. The specimen comprised PBMCs, mostly from graft donor cells, sampled 360 days after TCRalphabeta/CD19-depleted stem cell transplant. Every receptor here comes from a boy under three years old who had a stem cell transplant for SCID, so the T cells may come from the graft donor. The CDR3 runs from the conserved cysteine through the conserved F or W. D genes are given only for firm matches. For some rows the clone size is stated as once, few or many, or as a class when expanded; others skip it.

V gene,clone size,D gene,J gene,CDR3 DNA,CDR3 protein
TRBV12-3/TRBV12-4,.,.,TRBJ2-2,TGTGCCAGCAGCCCCACGATGGGCAGAGGGCGCCCCGGGGAGCTGTTTTTT,CASSPTMGRGRPGELFF
TRBV6-2/TRBV6-3,.,.,TRBJ2-4,TGTGCCAGCAGTCCATATCTTTGGACAGAAGGAGACATTCAGTACTTC,CASSPYLWTEGDIQYF
TRBV20-1,few,TRBD2,TRBJ2-7,TGCAGTGCTACCGGACTAGCGGGGGGCCCCTACGAGCAGTACTTC,CSATGLAGGPYEQYF
TRBV6-5,.,.,TRBJ2-7,TGTGCCAGCAGTCACTCGGACGGACCCTATTCCTACGAGCAGTACTTC,CASSHSDGPYSYEQYF
TRBV5-1,.,TRBD1,TRBJ2-1,TGCGCCAGCAGCAGGGGACAGCAGGGCAATGAGCAGTTCTTC,CASSRGQQGNEQFF
TRBV2,few,TRBD2,TRBJ2-7,TGTGCCAGCACTCCGTTGACTAGCGGGGCGACCTCCTACGAGCAGTACTTC,CASTPLTSGATSYEQYF
TRBV29-1,.,.,TRBJ2-1,TGCAGCGTTGAAGGCTACGACAGTTTCCATGAGCAGTTCTTC,CSVEGYDSFHEQFF
TRBV6-5,.,.,TRBJ1-1,TGTGCCAGCAGGACCGGGGGGGGCACTGAAGCTTTCTTT,CASRTGGGTEAFF
TRBV6-5,few,.,TRBJ2-7,TGTGCCAGCAGTTACGGGACAGCGCAAGGGGGGTTTTACGAGCAGTACTTC,CASSYGTAQGGFYEQYF
TRBV7-9,.,.,TRBJ2-3,TGTGCCAGCAGCTTAGCTCCAACGCGGGACAGCACAGATACGCAGTATTTT,CASSLAPTRDSTDTQYF
TRBV9,.,.,TRBJ2-3,TGTGCCAGCAGCGTAGGGAGGGTGACAGATACGCAGTATTTT,CASSVGRVTDTQYF
TRBV20-1,few,.,TRBJ2-7,TGCAGTGCTAGTGAACGGACGGGGTACTCCTACGAGCAGTACTTC,CSASERTGYSYEQYF
TRBV20-1,few,.,TRBJ2-5,TGCAGTGCTACACTAGGGGAAACCTATAAGCAAGAGACCCAGTACTTC,CSATLGETYKQETQYF
TRBV5-1,.,TRBD1,TRBJ2-3,TGCGCCAGCAGCTTCGGAACCGGGACAGGGGGCGTAGATACGCAGTATTTT,CASSFGTGTGGVDTQYF
TRBV21-1,few,.,TRBJ2-7,TGTGCCAGCAGCAACGCGCTCCTCCCCTACGAGCAGTACTTC,CASSNALLPYEQYF
TRBV18,.,.,TRBJ2-7,TGTGCCAGCTCACCACCGAATCTATACGAGCAGTACTTC,CASSPPNLYEQYF